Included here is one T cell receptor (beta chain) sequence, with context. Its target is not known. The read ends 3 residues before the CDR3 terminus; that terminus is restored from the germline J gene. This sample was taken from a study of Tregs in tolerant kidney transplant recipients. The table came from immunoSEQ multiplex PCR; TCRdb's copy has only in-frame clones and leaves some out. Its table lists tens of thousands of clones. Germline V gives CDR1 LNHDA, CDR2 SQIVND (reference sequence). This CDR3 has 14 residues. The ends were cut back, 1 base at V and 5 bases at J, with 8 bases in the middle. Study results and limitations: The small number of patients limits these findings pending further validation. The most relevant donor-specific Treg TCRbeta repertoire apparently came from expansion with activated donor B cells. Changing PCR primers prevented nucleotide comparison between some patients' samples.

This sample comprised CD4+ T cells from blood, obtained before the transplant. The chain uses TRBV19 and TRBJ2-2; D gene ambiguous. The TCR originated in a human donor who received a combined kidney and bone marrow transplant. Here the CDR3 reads CASSIVIGTGELFF. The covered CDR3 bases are TGTGCCAGTAGTATAGTGATAGGGACCGGGGAG.